One and the same sample provided the 22 T cell receptor beta chains below, sequenced in a study of spatial heterogeneity in lung cancer. TCRdb analysed the 5' RACE reads with MiXCR anew, one entry per CDR3 protein. The data show 40,000 to 50,000 distinct CDR3 sequences, approximately 14% seen once. Time point in this sample: sample taken at primary tumor resection. Source: PBMCs, taken at surgery. The source is a male donor with early-stage non-small cell lung cancer.

This clonotype was observed many times. J is TRBJ2-7 and V is TRBV4-1; a weak D match, TRBD1 (6 bases). Germline V CDR1 and CDR2: MGHRA, YSYEKL. The CDR3 contains 17 residues. V lost 1 base, J lost 6 bases, and 22 bases lay in between. CDR3 sequence: CASSQGAWGAGALEQYF. The CDR3 region has the DNA TGCGCCAGCAGCCAAGGCGCCTGGGGTGCAGGGGCCCTCGAGCAGTACTTC.

This clonotype has more than one count but fewer than ten. The chain recombines TRBV11-2 with TRBJ2-3; D unclear. The CDR3 spans 14 residues. The V and J ends lost 1 base and 1 base respectively, with 6 bases between them. Germline lookup yields CDR1 SGHAT and CDR2 FQNNGV. CDR3 DNA: TGTGCCAGCAGCTTAGGTACGGGCACAGATACGCAGTATTTT. Protein sequence: CASSLGTGTDTQYF. Full variable domain (remainder filled in from reference TRBV11-2 and TRBJ2-3): EAGVAQSPRYKIIEKRQSVAFWCNPISGHATLYWYQQILGQGPKLLIQFQNNGVVDDSQLPKDRFSAERLKGVDSTLKIQPAKLEDSAVYLCASSLGTGTDTQYFGPGTRLTVL.

In this sample, this clonotype turned up many times. The chain joins TRBV11-3 to TRBJ2-1; D uncertain. From germline, CDR1 is SGHNT and CDR2 YENEEA. This CDR3 has 13 amino acids. V dropped 5 bases and J dropped 6 bases, with 11 bases sitting between them. CDR3 sequence (DNA): TGTGCCAGCAGCCCCGATCACGGCAATGAGCAGTTCTTC. Protein sequence: CASSPDHGNEQFF.

This clonotype was detected many times. V usage is TRBV4-1 and J usage is TRBJ1-6; 9 positions match TRBD1. Trimming removed 1 base from V and 11 bases from J; junction bases left unmatched: 12. From germline, CDR1 is MGHRA and CDR2 YSYEKL. The CDR3 spans 17 residues. In DNA, the CDR3 is TGCGCCAGCAGCCAAGGGTCCGCGGGACAGGGTAGAACACCCCTCCACTTT. Protein product: CASSQGSAGQGRTPLHF.

The table lists this clonotype with a few counts. The chain employs TRBV7-2 and TRBJ2-7; either TRBD1 or TRBD2 may fit D (5 bases each). The CDR3 is 15 amino acids. Trimming shortened V by 5 bases and J by 2 bases, and 16 bases separated the two germline ends. The germline V gene encodes CDR1 SGHTA and CDR2 FQGNSA. CDR3 sequence: CASSPGGSGTYEQYF. In nucleotides, the CDR3 is TGTGCCAGCAGCCCAGGAGGTTCAGGGACCTACGAGCAGTACTTC.

The chain combines TRBV5-1 with TRBJ1-1; D is ambiguous. Germline values: CDR1 SGHRS, CDR2 YFSETQ. Trimming left V 2 bases short and J 3 bases short, with 8 bases between. The CDR3 runs 13 residues. CDR3 in DNA: TGCGCCAGCAGCTTCTCGTCGGACACTGAAGCTTTCTTT. Encoded protein: CASSFSSDTEAFF.

This clonotype was seen more than once but under ten times. The chain carries TRBV11-1 and TRBJ1-1, with D maybe TRBD1 (5 bases). Trimming shortened V by 0 bases and J by 0 bases, and 14 bases separated the two germline ends. CDR1 SGHAT and CDR2 FQDESV come from the germline V gene (reference sequence). This CDR3 is built from 17 residues. The CDR3 sequence: CASSLASGLRMNTEAFF. The CDR3, as DNA: TGTGCCAGCAGCTTAGCTTCGGGGCTCAGGATGAACACTGAAGCTTTCTTT.

V usage is TRBV14 and J usage is TRBJ2-2; D uncertain. V gave up 1 base and J gave up 2 bases, with 5 bases separating them. From germline, CDR1 is SGHDN and CDR2 FVKESK. The CDR3 contains 14 residues. This CDR3 reads CASSQARNTGELFF. CDR3 DNA: TGTGCCAGCAGCCAAGCGCGCAACACCGGGGAGCTGTTTTTT. The full variable domain, with the rest looked up from reference TRBV14 and TRBJ2-2, is EAGVTQFPSHSVIEKGQTVTLRCDPISGHDNLYWYRRVMGKEIKFLLHFVKESKQDESGMPNNRFLAERTGGTYSTLKVQPAELEDSGVYFCASSQARNTGELFFGEGSRLTVL.

Concerning this clonotype itself: A much larger clone sits a single nucleotide away, making a read error possible. The chain couples TRBV18 to TRBJ1-6; D is possibly TRBD1 (5 bases). This CDR3 comprises 14 residues. Germline CDR1 is KGHSH and CDR2 is LQKENI. V lost 5 bases, J lost 5 bases, and 10 bases lay in between. CDR3 nucleotides: TGTGCCAGCTCATCTGGGGGAGATAATTCACCCCTCCACTTT. This gives the protein CASSSGGDNSPLHF.

This clonotype was picked up many times. The chain links TRBV2 to TRBJ1-2, with TRBD1 matching over 7 bases. The junction had 10 bases not matched to a gene; V was cut back by 1 base and J by 8 bases. The CDR3 is 15 residues long. Germline-derived CDR1 and CDR2 are SNHLY and FYNNEI. The DNA for the CDR3 is TGTGCCAGCAGTGAAGAGACAGGGTCATGGAGGGGCTACACCTTC. Its protein product is CASSEETGSWRGYTF.

This clonotype was detected ten times or more. J is TRBJ2-1 and V is TRBV7-9, with D tentatively TRBD1 (5 bases). The CDR3 totals 14 residues. Germline assignment: CDR1 SEHNR and CDR2 FQNEAQ (reference sequence). The V end lost 5 bases, the J end lost 7 bases, and 15 bases lay between the germline ends. CDR3 bases: TGTGCCAGCAGCCAAGGGGCAATTTTAAATGAGCAGTTCTTC. Encoded protein: CASSQGAILNEQFF. Complete variable domain (other parts from reference TRBV7-9 and TRBJ2-1): DTGVSQNPRHKITKRGQNVTFRCDPISEHNRLYWYRQTLGQGPEFLTYFQNEAQLEKSRLLSDRFSAERPKGSFSTLEIQRTEQGDSAMYLCASSQGAILNEQFFGPGTRLTVL.

The table lists this clonotype with many counts. V is TRBV27 and J is TRBJ2-7; D unclear. Per germline, CDR1 MNHEY and CDR2 SMNVEV (reference sequence). V was shortened by 11 bases and J by 2 bases, with 4 bases between the two germline ends. The CDR3 covers 9 residues. This CDR3 is CARAYEQYF. CDR3 nucleotide sequence: TGTGCCCGCGCCTACGAGCAGTACTTC.

Many counts were recorded for this clonotype. V usage is TRBV5-5 and J usage is TRBJ2-3; TRBD1 aligns across 11 bases. V shed 3 bases, J shed 6 bases, and the junction held 9 bases outside the gene matches. Germline V lookup: CDR1 SGHKS, CDR2 YYEKEE (reference sequence). CDR3 length: 16 residues. CDR3 protein: CASSSMPGQGEDTQYF. The DNA of the CDR3 is TGTGCCAGCAGCTCCATGCCGGGACAGGGGGAGGATACGCAGTATTTT. Together with reference TRBV5-5 and TRBJ2-3, the CDR3 gives the full variable domain: DAGVTQSPTHLIKTRGQQVTLRCSPISGHKSVSWYQQVLGQGPQFIFQYYEKEERGRGNFPDRFSARQFPNYSSELNVNALLLGDSALYLCASSSMPGQGEDTQYFGPGTRLTVL.

This clonotype has at least ten counts. J is TRBJ1-5 and V is TRBV20-1; 9 bases are a match to TRBD1. Trimming at V came to 4 bases and at J to 7 bases, leaving 5 bases not matched to a gene. The CDR3 runs to 13 residues. Germline V gene sequence: CDR1 DFQATT, CDR2 SNEGSKA (reference sequence). The CDR3 reads CSATRTGEQPQHF. The CDR3 DNA follows: TGCAGTGCTACCAGGACAGGGGAGCAGCCCCAGCATTTT.

Worth noting for this clonotype: It may be a read error: a sequence one base away is much more abundant. V is TRBV7-6 and J is TRBJ2-3, with 9 positions matching TRBD1. The CDR3 has 15 amino acids. The germline CDR1 and CDR2 sequences are SGHVS and FNYEAQ. Written as DNA, the CDR3 is TGTGCCAGCGGGGGGACAGGGAAAAGCACAGATGCGCAGTATTTT. Protein product: CASGGTGKSTDAQYF.

The chain combines TRBV18 with TRBJ2-7, with 14 nucleotides matching TRBD2. V lost 3 bases, J lost 5 bases, and 6 bases stayed unmatched. This CDR3 is built from 16 residues. Germline-derived CDR1 and CDR2 are KGHSH and LQKENI. CDR3 residues: CASSPGTSGSNDEQYF. CDR3 DNA sequence: TGTGCCAGCTCACCCGGGACTAGCGGGAGCAACGACGAGCAGTACTTC. The whole variable domain, filled in from reference TRBV18 and TRBJ2-7, reads NAGVMQNPRHLVRRRGQEARLRCSPMKGHSHVYWYRQLPEEGLKFMVYLQKENIIDESGMPKERFSAEFPKEGPSILRIQQVVRGDSAAYFCASSPGTSGSNDEQYFGPGTRLTVT.

Only a few counts were recorded for this clonotype. V gene TRBV2 combines with J gene TRBJ2-4, with TRBD1 matching 9 bases. The CDR3 runs to 14 residues. The V gene's germline CDR1 is SNHLY and CDR2 FYNNEI. V was clipped by 8 bases and J by 6 bases; unmatched bases: 8. CDR3 loop: CASRGQGFPNIQYF. CDR3 bases: TGTGCCAGCCGGGGACAGGGATTCCCAAACATTCAGTACTTC.

This clonotype was detected only a few times. This sequence joins TRBV19 and TRBJ2-2, with a weak D call TRBD2 (5 bases). The germline V gene has CDR1 LNHDA and CDR2 SQIVND (reference sequence). V was shortened by 6 bases and J by 1 base, with 9 bases between the two germline ends. The CDR3 has 14 residues. The CDR3 here is CASSPGVNTGELFF. The CDR3 region has the DNA TGTGCCAGTAGCCCCGGGGTGAACACCGGGGAGCTGTTTTTT.

This clonotype was recorded a few times. The V and J genes are TRBV20-1 and TRBJ1-2; D gene ambiguous. Trimming took off 1 base at V and 6 bases at J, with 6 bases between the two ends. Per germline, CDR1 DFQATT and CDR2 SNEGSKA (reference sequence). CDR3 length: 11 residues. CDR3 coding DNA: TGCAGTGCTAGAGGCGGCAATGGCTACACCTTC. This translates into CSARGGNGYTF.

The chain has TRBV20-1 and TRBJ1-1; 8 bases match TRBD1. The CDR3 covers 13 residues. J gave up 5 bases and V 5 bases, and 7 bases lay outside the gene matches. Germline lookup yields CDR1 DFQATT and CDR2 SNEGSKA (reference sequence). CDR3 residues: CSARTGLETEAFF. Written as DNA, the CDR3 is TGCAGTGCTCGGACAGGGCTAGAAACTGAAGCTTTCTTT.

At least ten counts were recorded for this clonotype. V is TRBV7-6 and J is TRBJ2-1, with 7 bases identical to TRBD2. Trimming removed 1 base from V and 3 bases from J; junction bases left unmatched: 3. Germline lookup yields CDR1 SGHVS and CDR2 FNYEAQ. The length of the CDR3 is 15 residues. The DNA of the CDR3 is TGTGCCAGCAGCTTAGGAAGCGGGGTCTACAATGAGCAGTTCTTC. It codes for CASSLGSGVYNEQFF.

The chain combines TRBV5-1 with TRBJ2-3; tentatively, D is TRBD2 (6 bases). Germline CDR1 is SGHRS and CDR2 is YFSETQ. CDR3 length: 17 amino acids. Trimming took off 0 bases at V and 3 bases at J, with 17 bases between the two ends. CDR3 sequence reads: CASSLVPASVGTDTQYF. DNA for the CDR3: TGCGCCAGCAGCTTGGTCCCAGCTAGCGTAGGGACAGATACGCAGTATTTT.